This TCR beta chain was profiled in a study of CD8+ T cells in alopecia areata (dated by TCRdb to between 2017 and 2018). Regarding the complete study: Treated patients were enrolled in an open-label pilot trial of oral tofacitinib, 5 to 10 mg twice daily, for moderate-to-severe alopecia areata. Tofacitinib was administered for 6 to 18 months, and 6 months of follow-up off drug were then conducted to assess delayed response and recurrence. In both human patients and the C3H/HeJ mouse model, the study applied high-throughput TCRbeta sequencing to look at T cell clonal expansion in alopecia areata. In humans, TCRbeta sequencing was performed on scalp tissue and on sorted CD4+ and CD8+ peripheral blood T cells from healthy controls and from patients with patchy or totalis/universalis alopecia areata. Biopsies were taken from tofacitinib-treated patients at baseline and again at 4 and 24 weeks into treatment, and several of those patients also had a later scalp biopsy. Scalp clonality was compared among normal scalp (n=4), patchy alopecia areata scalp (n=8), and alopecia totalis/universalis scalp (n=8). RNA was obtained with the PAXgene miRNA kit for fixed scalp, the miRNeasy kit for PBMCs, and the RNeasy kit for mouse skin. TCRbeta CDR3 regions were amplified by immunoSEQ multiplex PCR using 35 Vbeta forward and 13 Jbeta reverse primers. The paper as a whole reports these results and caveats: Scalp TCR repertoire analysis is complicated because resident alphabeta T cells in normal human skin are also sequenced, whereas mouse skin is dominated by gammadelta T cells. Compared with normal scalp, lesional scalp, particularly in alopecia totalis/universalis, had higher clonality and more expanded CD8+ clones, which suggests antigenic drive. Compared with mice, TCR sequences shared between patients were less clear, possibly partly because of HLA diversity across the patient population.

Library preparation employed the immunoSEQ multiplex PCR assay. To provide template for TCR sequencing, every sample had RNA extracted and reverse transcribed into cDNA. First-strand cDNA was synthesized using SuperScript III with a 2:1 mix of oligo-dT and random hexamers. A synthetic immune receptor repertoire was used to measure amplification bias, and any remaining bias was corrected computationally. The paper's processing steps were these. Raw reads were preprocessed to remove errors, and CDR3 was defined by IMGT conventions from the conserved cysteine to phenylalanine. Clonality was calculated as 1 minus Shannon entropy normalized by log2 of the number of productive unique TCRs. Whether each scalp clone was CD4 or CD8 was inferred by checking scalp TCRbeta sequences against the CD4 and CD8 repertoires from sorted blood. The table comes from immuneACCESS by way of TCRdb, which keeps in-frame sequences with V and J called. Part of the clones is missing from these tables; in studies checked, under half for an unresolved V gene and the rest for unknown reasons. The V and J calls and clone size are taken from that table; D and trimming were inferred from the DNA. This sample comprises about 250,000 clones, 67% of them detected only once. The ten largest clonotypes hold about 1.3% of the sample.

Points on this clone: This receptor's antigen is unknown. No base quality information exists; no much larger clone differs at one position.

The sample's time point label is to be understood as: baseline before oral tofacitinib. Lesional scalp punch biopsies and peripheral blood were collected from alopecia areata patients. After PBMCs were isolated by density centrifugation and stained for CD3, CD4 and CD8, a FACSAria was used to sort CD4+ and CD8+ T cells. The V end gives up 4 bases and the J end 5 bases, leaving 6 bases in the junction not matched to a gene. From a lookup of the germline V gene (reference sequence), CDR1 and CDR2 are GTSNPN and SVGIG. From the cysteine through the phenylalanine, the CDR3 covers 13 amino acids. The retained sequence is limited to the CDR3, 39 bases, with the frame set at the first base.

The chain uses TRBV30 and TRBJ1-2, and 8 bases in between align with TRBD1. The material sequenced was CD4+ T cells sorted from blood, taken at week 0. The clonotype comes from a human donor with alopecia areata. The DNA sequence is TGTGCCTGGACTGGGACAGGAGATTATGGCTACACCTTC. This codes for CAWTGTGDYGYTF.